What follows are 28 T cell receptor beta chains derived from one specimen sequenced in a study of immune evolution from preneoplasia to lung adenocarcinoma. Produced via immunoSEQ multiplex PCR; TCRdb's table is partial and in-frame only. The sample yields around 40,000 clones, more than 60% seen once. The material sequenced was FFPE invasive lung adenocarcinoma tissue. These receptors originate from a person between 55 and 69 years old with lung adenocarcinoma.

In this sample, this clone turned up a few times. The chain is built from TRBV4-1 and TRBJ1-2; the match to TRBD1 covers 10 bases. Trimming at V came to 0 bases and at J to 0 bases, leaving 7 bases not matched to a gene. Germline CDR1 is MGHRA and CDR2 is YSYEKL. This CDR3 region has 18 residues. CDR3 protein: CASSQDRTGGASNYGYTF. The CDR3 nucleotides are TGCGCCAGCAGCCAAGACCGGACAGGGGGAGCTTCTAACTATGGCTACACCTTC.

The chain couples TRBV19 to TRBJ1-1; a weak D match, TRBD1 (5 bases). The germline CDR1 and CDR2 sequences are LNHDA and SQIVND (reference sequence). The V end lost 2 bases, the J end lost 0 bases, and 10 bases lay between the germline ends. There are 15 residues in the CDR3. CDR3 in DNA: TGTGCCAGTAGTATATCTGGGGGGTTGAACACTGAAGCTTTCTTT. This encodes CASSISGGLNTEAFF.

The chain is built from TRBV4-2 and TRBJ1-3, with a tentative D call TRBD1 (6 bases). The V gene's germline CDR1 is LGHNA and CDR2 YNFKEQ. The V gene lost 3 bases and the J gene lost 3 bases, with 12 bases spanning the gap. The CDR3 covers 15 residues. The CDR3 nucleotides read TGTGCCAGCAGCCAGGAGGACAGCTTTGGAAACACCATATATTTT. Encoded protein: CASSQEDSFGNTIYF.

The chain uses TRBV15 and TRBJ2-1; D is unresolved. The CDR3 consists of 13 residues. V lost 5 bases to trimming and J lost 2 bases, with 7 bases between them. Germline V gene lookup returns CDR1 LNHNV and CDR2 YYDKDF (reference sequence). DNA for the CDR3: TGTGCCACCAGCTCTTCGACCTACAATGAGCAGTTCTTC. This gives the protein CATSSSTYNEQFF.

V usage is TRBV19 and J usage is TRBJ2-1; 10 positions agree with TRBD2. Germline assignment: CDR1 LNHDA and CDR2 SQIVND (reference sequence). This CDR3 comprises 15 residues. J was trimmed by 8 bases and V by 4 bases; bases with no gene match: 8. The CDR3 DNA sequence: TGTGCCAGTAGTAGGACTAGCGGCAATCGGGATGAGCAGTTCTTC. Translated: CASSRTSGNRDEQFF. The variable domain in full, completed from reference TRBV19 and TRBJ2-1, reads DGGITQSPKYLFRKEGQNVTLSCEQNLNHDAMYWYRQDPGQGLRLIYYSQIVNDFQKGDIAEGYSVSREKKESFPLTVTSAQKNPTAFYLCASSRTSGNRDEQFFGPGTRLTVL.

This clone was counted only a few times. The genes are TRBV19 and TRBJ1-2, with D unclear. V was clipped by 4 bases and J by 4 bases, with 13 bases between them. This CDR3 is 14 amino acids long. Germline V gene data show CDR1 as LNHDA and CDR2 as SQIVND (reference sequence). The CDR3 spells CASSRDYSAYGYTF. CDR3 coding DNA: TGTGCCAGTAGTAGAGATTATAGTGCCTATGGCTACACCTTC.

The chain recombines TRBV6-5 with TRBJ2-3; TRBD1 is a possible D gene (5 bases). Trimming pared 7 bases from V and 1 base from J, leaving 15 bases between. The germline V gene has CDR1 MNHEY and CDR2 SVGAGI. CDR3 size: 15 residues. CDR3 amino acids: CASMERARGTDTQYF. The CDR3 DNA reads TGTGCCAGCATGGAAAGGGCCAGGGGCACAGATACGCAGTATTTT.

CDR3 loop: CASSPAGGFGYEQYF. CDR3 in DNA: TGTGCCAGCAGCCCGGCGGGAGGTTTTGGGTACGAGCAGTACTTC. This sequence joins TRBV7-3 and TRBJ2-7; 8 nucleotides line up with TRBD2. The CDR3 contains 15 residues. Trimming at V came to 5 bases and at J to 4 bases, leaving 10 bases not matched to a gene. Germline V gives CDR1 SGHTA, CDR2 FQGTGA.

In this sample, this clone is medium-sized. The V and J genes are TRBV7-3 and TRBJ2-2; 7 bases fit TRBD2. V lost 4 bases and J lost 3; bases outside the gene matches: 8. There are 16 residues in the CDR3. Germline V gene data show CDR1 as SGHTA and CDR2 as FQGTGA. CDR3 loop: CASSSSASGYTGELFF. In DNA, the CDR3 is TGTGCCAGCAGCTCCTCGGCTAGCGGATACACCGGGGAGCTGTTTTTT.

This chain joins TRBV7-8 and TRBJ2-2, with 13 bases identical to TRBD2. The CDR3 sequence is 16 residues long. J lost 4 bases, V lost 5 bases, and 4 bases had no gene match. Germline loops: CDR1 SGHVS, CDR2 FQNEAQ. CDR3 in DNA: TGTGCCAGCAGCCCGAGGACTAGCGGGGGCACCGGGGAGCTGTTTTTT. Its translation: CASSPRTSGGTGELFF.

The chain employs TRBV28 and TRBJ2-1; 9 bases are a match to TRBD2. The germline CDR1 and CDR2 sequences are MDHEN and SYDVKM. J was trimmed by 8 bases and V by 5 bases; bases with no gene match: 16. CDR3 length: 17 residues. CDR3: CASSRYIGPGLAHEQFF. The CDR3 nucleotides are TGTGCCAGCAGTCGTTATATAGGTCCGGGACTAGCCCATGAGCAGTTCTTC.

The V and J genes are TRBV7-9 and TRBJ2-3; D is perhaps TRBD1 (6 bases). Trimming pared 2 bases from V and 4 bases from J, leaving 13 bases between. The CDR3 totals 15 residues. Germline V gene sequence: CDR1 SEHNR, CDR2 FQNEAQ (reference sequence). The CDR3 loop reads CASSLHQGRADTQYF. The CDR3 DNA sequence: TGTGCCAGCAGCTTACACCAGGGGCGGGCAGATACGCAGTATTTT.

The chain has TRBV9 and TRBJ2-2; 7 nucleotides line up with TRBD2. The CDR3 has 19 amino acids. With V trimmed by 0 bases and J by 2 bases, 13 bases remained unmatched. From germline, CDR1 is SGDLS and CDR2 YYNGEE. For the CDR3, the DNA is TGTGCCAGCAGCGTAGGGGGGGGACTCGACGCCATTAACACCGGGGAGCTGTTTTTT. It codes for CASSVGGGLDAINTGELFF.

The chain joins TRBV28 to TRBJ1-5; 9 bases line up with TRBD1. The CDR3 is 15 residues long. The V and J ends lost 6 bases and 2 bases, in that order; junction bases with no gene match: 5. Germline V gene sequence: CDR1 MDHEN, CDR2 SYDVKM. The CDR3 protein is CASSLQGARNQPQHF. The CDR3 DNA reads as TGTGCCAGCAGCCTACAGGGGGCTCGCAATCAGCCCCAGCATTTT.

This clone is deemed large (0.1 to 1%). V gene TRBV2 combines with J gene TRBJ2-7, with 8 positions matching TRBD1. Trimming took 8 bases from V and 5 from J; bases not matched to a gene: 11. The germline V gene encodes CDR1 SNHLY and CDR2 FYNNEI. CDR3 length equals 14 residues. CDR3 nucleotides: TGTGCCAGCGGCCTGGACAGGGACGGACACGAGCAGTACTTC. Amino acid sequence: CASGLDRDGHEQYF.

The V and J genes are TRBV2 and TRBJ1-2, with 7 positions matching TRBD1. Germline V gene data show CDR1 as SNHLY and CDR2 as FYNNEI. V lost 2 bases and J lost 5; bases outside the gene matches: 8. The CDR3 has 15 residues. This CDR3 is CASSETEGTVYGYTF. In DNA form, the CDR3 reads TGTGCCAGCAGTGAAACTGAGGGGACAGTTTATGGCTACACCTTC.

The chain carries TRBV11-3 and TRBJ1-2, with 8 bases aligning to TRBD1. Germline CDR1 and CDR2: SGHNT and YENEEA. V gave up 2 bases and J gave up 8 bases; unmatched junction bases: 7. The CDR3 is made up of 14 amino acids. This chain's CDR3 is CASSLHGQGVGYTF. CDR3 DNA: TGTGCCAGCAGCTTACACGGACAGGGTGTCGGCTACACCTTC. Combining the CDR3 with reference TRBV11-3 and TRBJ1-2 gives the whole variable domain EAGVVQSPRYKIIEKKQPVAFWCNPISGHNTLYWYLQNLGQGPELLIRYENEEAVDDSQLPKDRFSAERLKGVDSTLKIQPAELGDSAVYLCASSLHGQGVGYTFGSGTRLTVV.

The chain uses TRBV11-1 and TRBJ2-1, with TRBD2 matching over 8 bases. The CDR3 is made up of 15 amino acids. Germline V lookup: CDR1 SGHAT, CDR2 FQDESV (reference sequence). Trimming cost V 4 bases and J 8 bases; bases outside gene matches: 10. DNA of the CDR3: TGTGCCAGCAGCTCGGGACTAGATGGTGGGGATGAGCAGTTCTTC. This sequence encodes CASSSGLDGGDEQFF.

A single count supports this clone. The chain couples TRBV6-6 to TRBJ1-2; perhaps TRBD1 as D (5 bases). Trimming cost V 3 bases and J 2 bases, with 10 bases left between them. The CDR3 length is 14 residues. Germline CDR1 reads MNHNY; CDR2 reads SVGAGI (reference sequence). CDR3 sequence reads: CASSYSGLNYGYTF. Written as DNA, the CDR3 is TGTGCCAGCAGTTATTCGGGACTGAACTATGGCTACACCTTC.

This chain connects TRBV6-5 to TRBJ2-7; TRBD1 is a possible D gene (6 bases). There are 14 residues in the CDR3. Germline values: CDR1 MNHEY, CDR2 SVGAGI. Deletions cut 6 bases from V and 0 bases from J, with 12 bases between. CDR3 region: CASSQGQFSYEQYF. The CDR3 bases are TGTGCCAGCAGCCAAGGACAGTTCTCCTACGAGCAGTACTTC.

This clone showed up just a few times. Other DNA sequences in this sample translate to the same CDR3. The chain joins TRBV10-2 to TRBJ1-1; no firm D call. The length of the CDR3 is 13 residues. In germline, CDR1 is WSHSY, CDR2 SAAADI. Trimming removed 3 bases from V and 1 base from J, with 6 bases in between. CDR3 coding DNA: TGCGCCAGCAGTGAAAACACGAACACTGAAGCTTTCTTT. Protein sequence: CASSENTNTEAFF.

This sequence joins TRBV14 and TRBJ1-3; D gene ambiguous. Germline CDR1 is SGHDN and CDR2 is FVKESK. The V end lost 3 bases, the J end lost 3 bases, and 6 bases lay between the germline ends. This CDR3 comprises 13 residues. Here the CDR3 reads CASSQGSGNTIYF. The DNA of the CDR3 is TGTGCCAGCAGCCAGGGGAGTGGAAACACCATATATTTT.

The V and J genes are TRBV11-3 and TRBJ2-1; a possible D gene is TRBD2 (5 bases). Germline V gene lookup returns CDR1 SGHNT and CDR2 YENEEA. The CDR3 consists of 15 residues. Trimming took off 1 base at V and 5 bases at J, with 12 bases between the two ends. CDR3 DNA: TGTGCCAGCAGCTTAGGTGGGAGTGTTGACAATGAGCAGTTCTTC. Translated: CASSLGGSVDNEQFF.

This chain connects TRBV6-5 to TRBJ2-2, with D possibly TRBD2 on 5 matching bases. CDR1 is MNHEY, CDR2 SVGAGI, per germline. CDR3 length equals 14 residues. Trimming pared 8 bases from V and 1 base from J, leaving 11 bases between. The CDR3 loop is CASQQGRNTGELFF. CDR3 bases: TGTGCCAGCCAACAAGGGAGGAACACCGGGGAGCTGTTTTTT.

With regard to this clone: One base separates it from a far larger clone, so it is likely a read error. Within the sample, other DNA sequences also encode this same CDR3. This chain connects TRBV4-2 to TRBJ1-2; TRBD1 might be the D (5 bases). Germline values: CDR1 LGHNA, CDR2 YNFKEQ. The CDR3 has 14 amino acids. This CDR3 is CASSPEAGGYGYTF. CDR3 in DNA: TGTGCTAGCAGCCCGGAAGCTGGGGGCTATGGCTACACCTTC.

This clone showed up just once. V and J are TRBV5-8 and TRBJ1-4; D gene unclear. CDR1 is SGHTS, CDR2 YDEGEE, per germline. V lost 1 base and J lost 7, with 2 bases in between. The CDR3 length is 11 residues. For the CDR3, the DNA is TGTGCCAGCAGCTTGTTTGAAAAACTGTTTTTT. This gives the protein CASSLFEKLFF.

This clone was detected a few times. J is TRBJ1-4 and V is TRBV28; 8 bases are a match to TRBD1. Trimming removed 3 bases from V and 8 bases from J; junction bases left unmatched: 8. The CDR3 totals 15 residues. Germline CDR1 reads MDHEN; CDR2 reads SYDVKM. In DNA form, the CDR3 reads TGTGCCAGCAGTTTGAGTGGGACAGGTGGAGAAAAACTGTTTTTT. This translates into CASSLSGTGGEKLFF.

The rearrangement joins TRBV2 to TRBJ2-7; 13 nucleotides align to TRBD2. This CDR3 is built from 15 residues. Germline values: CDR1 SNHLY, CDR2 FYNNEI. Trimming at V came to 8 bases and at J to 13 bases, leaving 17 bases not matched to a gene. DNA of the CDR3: TGTGCCAGCCGAGGGACCGCCGGGACTAGCGGGATGGTCTACTTC. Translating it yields CASRGTAGTSGMVYF.